The clone carrying this T cell receptor (beta chain) appeared a few times. Its antigen is not known. Trimming took off 4 bases at V and 3 bases at J, with 9 bases between the two ends. This CDR3 is 13 amino acids long. The V gene's germline CDR1 is SNHLY and CDR2 FYNNEI. TCRdb processed the reads anew with MiXCR; each CDR3 protein has one entry. The profile shows about 770,000 distinct CDR3 sequences, around 29% of them singletons. The data derive from a study of T cell repertoires in cytomegalovirus infection. Study as a whole: Indications came from public TCR beta signatures; they pointed to CMV infection and to a matching HLA type.

Study observations and caveats: Cumulative frequency (of public TCR beta family members) identified carriers of CMV plus the relevant HLA. CMV-specific TCR beta clonotypes restricted by HLA-C dominated the ex vivo response.

The rearrangement uses TRBV2 and TRBJ2-5, with D maybe TRBD1 (5 bases). Specimen: cultured CD8+ T cells from PBMCs, collected from culture after CMV antigen stimulation. The source of this sequence is a human donor in good health (CMV status not recorded). Some clones in this sample may be carry-over from other donors' samples. CDR3 DNA sequence: TGTGCCAGCAGTGGGGGCCTCAAAGAGACCCAGTACTTC. Amino acid sequence: CASSGGLKETQYF.